The 29 T cell receptor beta chains given below trace back to one sample, sequenced in a study of PD-L1 blockade in urothelial cancer. Time point of the sample: peripheral blood 6 weeks after treatment start. Libraries were prepared by immunoSEQ multiplex PCR; TCRdb keeps only in-frame clonotypes and omits some of them. The profile shows 72,000 or so clones, around nine tenths of them singletons. The material sequenced was PBMCs, taken around atezolizumab (anti-PD-L1) treatment. These receptors all come from a man aged 55-75 years with urothelial cancer.

V usage is TRBV9 and J usage is TRBJ1-2, with D uncertain. V lost 4 bases and J 7 bases, leaving 23 bases between the germline ends. Germline assignment: CDR1 SGDLS and CDR2 YYNGEE. CDR3 length: 16 residues. This chain's CDR3 is CASSPSPGGRAGGYTF. DNA for the CDR3: TGTGCCAGCAGCCCGAGCCCAGGTGGGAGGGCGGGTGGCTACACCTTC.

The J gene is TRBJ2-1, the V gene TRBV7-9; 11 bases line up with TRBD2. There are 16 residues in the CDR3. Trimming removed 6 bases from V and 5 bases from J; junction bases left unmatched: 9. The germline gives CDR1 SEHNR, CDR2 FQNEAQ (reference sequence). The CDR3 loop reads CASSPRLAGPNNEQFF. CDR3 coding DNA: TGTGCCAGCAGTCCCCGACTAGCGGGGCCGAACAATGAGCAGTTCTTC.

The chain couples TRBV7-8 to TRBJ2-3; unclear D gene. Trimming left V 5 bases short and J 9 bases short, with 12 bases between. CDR3 length: 12 amino acids. Germline assignment: CDR1 SGHVS and CDR2 FQNEAQ. The CDR3 loop reads CASSPPTETQYF. In nucleotides, the CDR3 is TGTGCCAGCAGCCCGCCGACTGAGACGCAGTATTTT.

The gene calls are TRBV5-1 and TRBJ1-1; 7 bases match TRBD1. In germline, CDR1 is SGHRS, CDR2 YFSETQ. Trimming took 1 base from V and 6 from J; bases not matched to a gene: 9. The CDR3 sequence is 15 residues long. The CDR3 DNA is TGCGCCAGCAGCTTGCAGGGGGGAGCTGAGGCTGAAGCTTTCTTT. It translates to CASSLQGGAEAEAFF.

The chain couples TRBV2 to TRBJ2-3, with a possible D match to TRBD1 (6 bases). V gave up 3 bases and J gave up 5 bases, with 12 bases separating them. This CDR3 contains 14 residues. From germline, CDR1 is SNHLY and CDR2 FYNNEI. The CDR3 DNA is TGTGCCAGCAGTGAGTACAGGGATGAAGATACGCAGTATTTT. It encodes CASSEYRDEDTQYF.

The V and J genes are TRBV5-1 and TRBJ2-3; 11 nucleotides line up with TRBD1. After removal of 4 bases from V and 3 bases from J, the junction contained 13 bases not matched to a gene. Looked up from germline, CDR1 is SGHRS and CDR2 is YFSETQ. The CDR3 covers 18 residues. CDR3 protein: CASSTGQGAGLGTDTQYF. Written as DNA, the CDR3 is TGCGCCAGCAGCACTGGACAGGGGGCCGGACTGGGAACAGATACGCAGTATTTT.

V usage is TRBV5-4 and J usage is TRBJ2-3, with TRBD2 identical over 8 bases. Germline CDR1 and CDR2: SGHNT and YYREEE (reference sequence). The CDR3 consists of 15 residues. J lost 3 bases, V lost 4 bases, and 7 bases had no gene match. CDR3 residues: CASSTGGGRTDTQYF. The CDR3 bases are TGTGCCAGCAGCACGGGGGGGGGACGGACAGATACGCAGTATTTT.

This clone occurred a few times. The V gene is TRBV9, the J gene TRBJ2-2; maybe TRBD2 (6 bases). The germline V and J ends were trimmed by 5 bases and 3 bases, with 11 bases remaining between them. Germline lookup yields CDR1 SGDLS and CDR2 YYNGEE. The length of the CDR3 is 14 residues. In nucleotides, the CDR3 is TGTGCCAGCAGGACTAGTTGGGACACCGGGGAGCTGTTTTTT. Protein product: CASRTSWDTGELFF.

The CDR3 DNA reads TGTGCCAGCAGGGACAGGAGGGATGAAAAACTGTTTTTT. Its protein is CASRDRRDEKLFF. The rearrangement joins TRBV5-4 to TRBJ1-4, with 7 bases that match TRBD1. Germline trimming cut 5 bases from V and 6 bases from J; bases unmatched to any gene: 4. The CDR3 runs to 13 residues. The germline V gene encodes CDR1 SGHNT and CDR2 YYREEE (reference sequence).

CDR3 bases: TGTGCCAGCAGCTTAGACAGGTGGTCCTACGAGCAGTACTTC. This gives the protein CASSLDRWSYEQYF. The chain joins TRBV7-9 to TRBJ2-7; D might be TRBD1 (5 bases). The CDR3 spans 14 residues. Germline V gives CDR1 SEHNR, CDR2 FQNEAQ (reference sequence). Trimming left V 1 base short and J 1 base short, with 8 bases between.

The chain couples TRBV19 to TRBJ2-1; 10 nucleotides agree with TRBD1. Trimming at V came to 9 bases and at J to 7 bases, leaving 9 bases not matched to a gene. CDR3 size: 14 residues. The germline V gene has CDR1 LNHDA and CDR2 SQIVND (reference sequence). CDR3 nucleotide sequence: TGTGCCAGCCGTGACAGGGGGCGCCTTAATGAGCAGTTCTTC. This gives the protein CASRDRGRLNEQFF.

This chain joins TRBV18 and TRBJ2-3, with TRBD1 matching 8 bases. There are 15 residues in the CDR3. Trimming cost V 6 bases and J 3 bases; bases outside gene matches: 8. CDR1 and CDR2 (germline): KGHSH, LQKENI. The CDR3 is CASSPYRGSTDTQYF. The CDR3 nucleotides read TGTGCCAGCTCTCCCTACAGGGGGTCGACAGATACGCAGTATTTT.

This rearrangement joins TRBV4-2 to TRBJ2-5; no clear D. Germline CDR1 and CDR2: LGHNA and YNFKEQ. This CDR3 comprises 15 residues. Trimming pared 1 base from V and 3 bases from J, leaving 12 bases between. For the CDR3, the DNA is TGTGCCAGCAGCCAAGGCGTCAGGTTGGAAGAGACCCAGTACTTC. Its translation is CASSQGVRLEETQYF.

J is TRBJ1-1 and V is TRBV19, with TRBD1 identical over 9 bases. Trimming cost V 4 bases and J 1 base; bases outside gene matches: 10. CDR1 and CDR2 from the germline V gene are LNHDA and SQIVND (reference sequence). This CDR3 spans 17 amino acids. The CDR3 coding sequence is TGTGCCAGTAGTAGATTAACTTCGGGACAGGGGAACACTGAAGCTTTCTTT. Protein: CASSRLTSGQGNTEAFF.

In its sample, this clone was seen once. The chain joins TRBV6-1 to TRBJ2-7; TRBD1 agrees at 10 bases. V was clipped by 6 bases and J by 1 base; unmatched bases: 3. The CDR3 is 14 amino acids. Germline loops: CDR1 MNHNS, CDR2 SASEGT. In DNA, the CDR3 is TGTGCCAGCAGCTCGGACAGGGGGTCCTACGAGCAGTACTTC. Amino acids: CASSSDRGSYEQYF.

In its sample, this clone was seen a few times. V is TRBV7-9 and J is TRBJ1-1, with D possibly being TRBD1 (5 bases). The V and J ends lost 5 bases and 2 bases respectively, with 9 bases between them. From germline, CDR1 is SEHNR and CDR2 FQNEAQ (reference sequence). The CDR3 consists of 13 residues. In DNA, the CDR3 is TGTGCCAGCAGCCATACAGGAAACACTGAAGCTTTCTTT. It translates to CASSHTGNTEAFF.

The rearrangement links TRBV27 to TRBJ2-5; maybe TRBD2 (6 bases). Trimming removed 5 bases at V and 2 bases at J, with 12 bases between. In germline, CDR1 is MNHEY, CDR2 SMNVEV (reference sequence). The CDR3 sequence is 14 residues long. The CDR3 DNA reads as TGTGCCAGCAGTCCGGGACTGGAACAAGAGACCCAGTACTTC. This encodes CASSPGLEQETQYF.

The V gene is TRBV7-9, the J gene TRBJ2-5; D is perhaps TRBD1 (5 bases). This CDR3 contains 14 residues. V was trimmed by 5 bases and J by 0 bases, leaving 10 bases between them. From germline, CDR1 is SEHNR and CDR2 FQNEAQ (reference sequence). The CDR3 sequence: CASSPGQNQETQYF. Written as DNA, the CDR3 is TGTGCCAGCAGCCCCGGACAAAACCAAGAGACCCAGTACTTC.

The genes are TRBV28 and TRBJ2-2; 14 nucleotides align to TRBD2. From germline, CDR1 is MDHEN and CDR2 SYDVKM. This CDR3 is 18 amino acids long. V shed 6 bases and J 7 bases; nucleotides not matched to a gene: 13. CDR3 in amino acids: CASSPPGRGLAGVGELFF. The CDR3 DNA reads as TGTGCCAGCAGCCCCCCAGGGAGGGGACTAGCGGGAGTCGGGGAGCTGTTTTTT.

The rearrangement uses TRBV11-2 and TRBJ2-7; 8 bases line up with TRBD1. The germline gives CDR1 SGHAT, CDR2 FQNNGV. V shed 1 base, J shed 3 bases, and the junction held 2 bases outside the gene matches. The CDR3 consists of 14 residues. The CDR3 coding sequence is TGTGCCAGCAGCTTAGCCGACAGGGGCTACGAGCAGTACTTC. Translation gives CASSLADRGYEQYF.

V gene TRBV7-9 combines with J gene TRBJ1-5; no clear D. The CDR3 runs 17 residues. Trimming left V 1 base short and J 0 bases short, with 13 bases between. Germline CDR1 reads SEHNR; CDR2 reads FQNEAQ (reference sequence). The CDR3 DNA is TGTGCCAGCAGCTTAGTACTCGGCGGAGATAGCAATCAGCCCCAGCATTTT. This gives the protein CASSLVLGGDSNQPQHF.

V gene TRBV2 combines with J gene TRBJ2-7, with D possibly matching TRBD2 (7 bases). Germline V gene lookup returns CDR1 SNHLY and CDR2 FYNNEI. The length of the CDR3 is 14 residues. V was trimmed by 11 bases and J by 0 bases, leaving 17 bases between them. The DNA of the CDR3 is TGTGCCGGCAAGGGGCGGGGGCACTCCTACGAGCAGTACTTC. The encoded protein is CAGKGRGHSYEQYF.

The chain uses TRBV5-6 and TRBJ2-5; D is uncertain. This CDR3 has 13 amino acids. Germline assignment: CDR1 SGHDT and CDR2 YYEEEE. Trimming left V 0 bases short and J 2 bases short, with 5 bases between. DNA of the CDR3: TGTGCCAGCAGCTTGGTAACACAAGAGACCCAGTACTTC. This sequence encodes CASSLVTQETQYF.

This clone has only one observation. V is TRBV19 and J is TRBJ2-1; 10 bases are a match to TRBD2. From germline, CDR1 is LNHDA and CDR2 SQIVND (reference sequence). V was pared by 4 bases and J by 4 bases, with 4 bases of the junction left unmatched. The CDR3 is 15 amino acids. The CDR3 loop reads CASSTLAGVYNEQFF. CDR3 nucleotide sequence: TGTGCCAGTAGTACGCTAGCGGGGGTGTACAATGAGCAGTTCTTC.

This chain joins TRBV11-2 and TRBJ2-1, with TRBD2 matching 7 bases. Germline CDR1 is SGHAT and CDR2 is FQNNGV. The CDR3 covers 15 residues. J gave up 5 bases and V 5 bases, and 9 bases lay outside the gene matches. The CDR3 protein is CASSLTGGRNNEQFF. The CDR3 DNA reads TGTGCCAGCAGCCTAACGGGAGGACGGAACAATGAGCAGTTCTTC.

This clone occurred a few times. The V call is TRBV2, the J call TRBJ1-6, with 8 nucleotides matching TRBD1. The germline V gene encodes CDR1 SNHLY and CDR2 FYNNEI. Trimming at V came to 6 bases and at J to 7 bases, leaving 8 bases not matched to a gene. This CDR3 has 15 amino acids. The CDR3 sequence: CASRLETGVNSPLHF. CDR3 DNA: TGTGCCAGCAGACTCGAGACAGGGGTGAATTCACCCCTCCACTTT.

The chain is built from TRBV27 and TRBJ2-7; the match to TRBD2 covers 9 bases. The CDR3 length is 14 residues. Per the germline V gene, CDR1 is MNHEY and CDR2 is SMNVEV (reference sequence). Trimming cost V 3 bases and J 4 bases; bases outside gene matches: 4. CDR3 amino acids: CASSFIAGAYEQYF. The CDR3 coding sequence is TGTGCCAGCAGTTTTATAGCGGGAGCTTACGAGCAGTACTTC.

J is TRBJ2-7 and V is TRBV6-5; 8 nucleotides agree with TRBD2. Germline V gene lookup returns CDR1 MNHEY and CDR2 SVGAGI. The V segment lost 0 bases and the J segment 2 bases; nucleotides outside the gene matches: 0. CDR3 length equals 14 residues. The CDR3 DNA reads as TGTGCCAGCAGTTACTCTAGCGGGACCTACGAGCAGTACTTC. Translating gives CASSYSSGTYEQYF.

This chain links TRBV7-2 with TRBJ1-5, with D hard to call. CDR1 is SGHTA and CDR2 is FQGNSA in the germline V gene. The CDR3 consists of 13 residues. V was clipped by 3 bases and J by 2 bases, with 5 bases between them. CDR3 protein: CASSFSGNQPQHF. DNA for the CDR3: TGTGCCAGCAGCTTTAGCGGCAATCAGCCCCAGCATTTT.